A single T cell receptor beta chain is shown here with its context. Its specificity is not known. These data are taken from a study of beta chain features in type 1 diabetes. Study background: On cell yields, gender and age, patients and healthy donors were similar. Overall study findings and caveats: A PCR bias possibly favoring shorter templates would apply equally to patients and controls. A moderate, significant TCRB CDR3 shortening appeared in type 1 diabetes across four CD4+ subsets.

The whole isolated RNA underwent reverse transcription, so sequencing captured expressed TCRB transcripts. Sequencing used immunoSEQ multiplex PCR; TCRdb keeps in-frame clones, though not all of them. Of a few hundred thousand clones listed, 11% to 15% are singletons. Sorting that relied on CD45RO/CCR7/CD25/CD127/CD95/CD27 yielded CD4+ naive, central memory, regulatory and stem cell-like memory cells. This CDR3 region has 16 residues. The germline gives CDR1 SGDLS, CDR2 YYNGEE. The ends were cut back, 2 bases at V and 3 bases at J, with 15 bases in the middle. This rearrangement joins TRBV9 to TRBJ2-1; perhaps TRBD2 as D (6 bases). The sample was naive CD4+ T cells from blood. The source is a man aged 25-40 years in good health. The CDR3 region has the DNA TGTGCCAGCAGCGTCGGTGAGGGAGGACTCTACAATGAGCAGTTCTTC. Its translation is CASSVGEGGLYNEQFF.